This TCR beta chain appears in the sequencing data of a study of shared clonotypes between healthy human individuals. V shed 2 bases, J shed 0 bases, and the junction held 14 bases outside the gene matches. This CDR3 has 19 residues. Germline loops: CDR1 WNHNN, CDR2 SYGVQD (reference sequence). CD45RO negativity and positive selection for CCR7 defined naive CD8 cells, a population that excluded terminally differentiated effector memory CD45RA+ cells. Assay used: immunoSEQ multiplex PCR; TCRdb lists only in-frame clones, some missing. Of over 2,000,000 clones listed, 80% to 95% were seen once; the top ten hold roughly 1.7%.

The source material was naive CD8+ T cells from PBMCs. The rearrangement joins TRBV10-1 to TRBJ2-3; 7 bases agree with TRBD2. The sequence came from a man between 18 and 29 years old in good health. Some clones in this sample may be carry-over from other donors' samples. CDR3 DNA: TGCGCCAGCAGTGAGCCGACGGCGGGAGCAATCCCTAGCACAGATACGCAGTATTTT. This encodes CASSEPTAGAIPSTDTQYF.